A selection of T cell receptor beta chains follows, all from one sample in a study of blood T cell repertoires in COVID-19. Using immunoSEQ multiplex PCR, the repertoire was profiled, and TCRdb retains in-frame clones only, with some absent. In the table there are under 30,000 clones, 84% of which are singletons. What was sequenced was peripheral blood. The origin of the receptors is a man older than 75 with active COVID-19. Both conserved end residues are part of each CDR3. D genes are given only for firm matches. A clone size is listed for some rows: how often the clone was seen (once, few, many), or a class if it is expanded.

TRBV12-1	.	TRBJ2-7	.	TGTGCCAGCAGCTTCGAACAGGGGGCCAGATCCTACGAGCAGTACTTC	CASSFEQGARSYEQYF
TRBV27	.	TRBJ1-2	TRBD1	TGTGCCAGCAGTCAAGGGGGACAGAACTATGGCTACACCTTC	CASSQGGQNYGYTF
TRBV6-2/TRBV6-3	.	TRBJ2-7	TRBD1	TGTGCCAGCAGTTATTGGGACAGGGTCGAGCAGTACTTC	CASSYWDRVEQYF
TRBV7-8	.	TRBJ2-5	TRBD2	TGTGCCAGCAGCTTAAGACTAGCGGGACAAGAGACCCAGTACTTC	CASSLRLAGQETQYF
TRBV3-1/TRBV3-2	once	TRBJ1-2	.	TGTGCCAGCAGCCAAGAAGCAGGGAACTATGGCTACACCTTC	CASSQEAGNYGYTF
TRBV6-5	.	TRBJ1-5	.	TGTGCCAGCGGGGCTGCATCTTCGTCTCAGCCCCAGCATTTT	CASGAASSSQPQHF
TRBV19	.	TRBJ2-3	TRBD2	TGTGCCAGTAGTATCGTAGCGGGGGTCGCAGATACGCAGTATTTT	CASSIVAGVADTQYF
TRBV5-5	once	TRBJ2-7	.	TGTGCCAGCAGCTTGTTTCAGGGGAACTCCTACGAGCAGTACTTC	CASSLFQGNSYEQYF
TRBV5-5	.	TRBJ2-7	.	TGTGCCAGCAGGACCCAGGGGGGAAGGTCCTACGAGCAGTACTTC	CASRTQGGRSYEQYF
TRBV5-4	.	TRBJ1-1	.	TGTGCCAGCAGCTTAGACAAGAACACTGAAGCTTTCTTT	CASSLDKNTEAFF
TRBV5-1	.	TRBJ2-3	.	TGCGCCAGCAGCTTGGTAAGCACAGATACGCAGTATTTT	CASSLVSTDTQYF
TRBV18	few	TRBJ2-7	TRBD1	TGTGCCAGCCGGGACAGGCCAAGCTCCTACGAGCAGTACTTC	CASRDRPSSYEQYF
TRBV18	.	TRBJ2-2	TRBD1	TGTGCCAGCTCCCTCAACAGGGGGCGCCTGCCCGGGGAGCTGTTTTTT	CASSLNRGRLPGELFF
TRBV5-6	.	TRBJ2-7	TRBD1	TGTGCCAGCAGCGGGGGACAGGGCCCTCGGGAGCAGTACTTC	CASSGGQGPREQYF
TRBV2	.	TRBJ2-7	TRBD2	TGTGCCAGCAGTGAAAGACTAGCGGGGCCCTACGAGCAGTACTTC	CASSERLAGPYEQYF
TRBV6-4	.	TRBJ2-1	TRBD2	TGTGCCACTAGTAGCGGGGGGGCTATCTACAATGAGCAGTTCTTC	CATSSGGAIYNEQFF
TRBV6-1	.	TRBJ2-2	.	TGTGCCAGCAGTGAAGCCGGGTACACCGGGGAGCTGTTTTTT	CASSEAGYTGELFF
TRBV2	.	TRBJ2-1	TRBD2	TGTGCCAGCAGACTAGCGGGGGGCCCCGGCAATGAGCAGTTCTTC	CASRLAGGPGNEQFF
TRBV11-2	.	TRBJ2-1	TRBD2	TGTGCCAGCAGCTTAGTCTGGACTAGCGGGCGTTCTGAGCAGTTCTTC	CASSLVWTSGRSEQFF
TRBV5-8	.	TRBJ2-3	.	TGTGCCAGCAGCTTGGCGGGATCGGGAGATACGCAGTATTTT	CASSLAGSGDTQYF
TRBV5-1	.	TRBJ2-4	TRBD1	TGCGCCAGCAGCTGGACAGGGGGGACAAGAAACATTCAGTACTTC	CASSWTGGTRNIQYF
TRBV19	.	TRBJ2-5	.	TGTGCCAGTAAGTTTCGAGACATGAATTACGAGACCCAGTACTTC	CASKFRDMNYETQYF
TRBV6-5	.	TRBJ1-1	.	TGTGCCAGCAGTACACAGGGCTTGGGCACTGAAGCTTTCTTT	CASSTQGLGTEAFF
TRBV19	.	TRBJ2-1	TRBD2	TGTGCCAGTAGTATAGATGGGCGACTAGCGGGGTACAATGAGCAGTTCTTC	CASSIDGRLAGYNEQFF
TRBV30	.	TRBJ2-2	TRBD1	TGTGCCTGGAGGGGACAGGGGTACACCGGGGAGCTGTTTTTT	CAWRGQGYTGELFF
TRBV29-1	.	TRBJ2-3	TRBD1	TGCAGCGTAAAAGGCCGGGGCCACGTTCCGACAGGGAAAAATACGGATACGCAGTATTTT	CSVKGRGHVPTGKNTDTQYF
TRBV7-9	few	TRBJ2-2	TRBD1	TGTGCCAGCACCCCTTCATGGAGGCAGGGGGCCGGGGAGCTGTTTTTT	CASTPSWRQGAGELFF
TRBV7-2	.	TRBJ2-7	TRBD2	TGTGCCAGCAGCTTAGTTCTTAGCGGGGGGGCCTACGAGCAGTACTTC	CASSLVLSGGAYEQYF
TRBV19	.	TRBJ1-4	.	TGTGCCAGCTCTCAGGGAGGAGTCTACAGTCTGTTTTTT	CASSQGGVYSLFF
TRBV3-1/TRBV3-2	.	TRBJ1-6	.	TGTGCCAGCAGACCCCAGGGTTCCTATAATTCACCCCTCCACTTT	CASRPQGSYNSPLHF
TRBV13	.	TRBJ1-6	.	TGTGCCAGCAGCTTCGGTTTGAGCTCCTATAATTCACCCCTCCACTTT	CASSFGLSSYNSPLHF
TRBV6-8	.	TRBJ2-2	.	TGTGCCAGCAGTTTGAACAGGGTACCGACCACCGGGGAGCTGTTTTTT	CASSLNRVPTTGELFF
TRBV10-1	.	TRBJ1-3	.	TGCGCCAGCCTGACCCCCGGGGGACGCAGGCGAACTGGAAACACCATATATTTT	CASLTPGGRRRTGNTIYF
TRBV12-3/TRBV12-4	.	TRBJ2-1	TRBD2	TGTGCCAGCAGTTCACTAGCGGGGGACGAGCAGTTCTTC	CASSSLAGDEQFF
TRBV20-1	.	TRBJ2-7	TRBD2	TGCAGTGCTAGTGCCACTAGCGGGGGGGCTAACGAGCAGTACTTC	CSASATSGGANEQYF
TRBV25-1	.	TRBJ1-2	.	TGTGCCAGCAGTGCGCGGGGGGCAGGGTATGGCTACACCTTC	CASSARGAGYGYTF
TRBV10-3	.	TRBJ2-3	.	TGTGCCATCAGTGAGACCAGTAACACAGATACGCAGTATTTT	CAISETSNTDTQYF
TRBV11-3	.	TRBJ2-3	.	TGTGCCAGCAGCCAACGGGGGACTGTCTCAGATACGCAGTATTTT	CASSQRGTVSDTQYF
TRBV3-1/TRBV3-2	.	TRBJ1-1	.	TGTGCCAGCAGCCCTGGAGGGCAAGGCACTGAAGCTTTCTTT	CASSPGGQGTEAFF
TRBV5-8	.	TRBJ2-3	TRBD2	TGTGCCAGCAGCCTACCTAGCGGGCAACGCACAGATACGCAGTATTTT	CASSLPSGQRTDTQYF
TRBV9	.	TRBJ1-2	.	TGTGCCAGCAGCGACTTAGGTGGGCTCTATGGCTACACCTTC	CASSDLGGLYGYTF
TRBV7-2	.	TRBJ1-5	.	TGTGCCAGCAGCTTAGTTGGGGGGGCTCAGCAGCCCCAGCATTTT	CASSLVGGAQQPQHF
TRBV19	.	TRBJ2-2	.	TGTGCCAGTAGTCCGAGGCTGAACACCGGGGAGCTGTTTTTT	CASSPRLNTGELFF
TRBV12-3/TRBV12-4	.	TRBJ2-5	.	TGTGCCAGCAGAAGAGAAACCGGGGAGACCCAGTACTTC	CASRRETGETQYF
TRBV3-1/TRBV3-2	.	TRBJ2-3	TRBD1	TGTGCCAGCAGCTGGAGACAGGGTAAAGGCACAGATACGCAGTATTTT	CASSWRQGKGTDTQYF